This T cell receptor beta chain stems from a study of OX40 agonist ivuxolimab in advanced cancers. The CDR3 is 16 amino acids. CDR1 is SNHLY, CDR2 FYNNEI, per germline. V lost 0 bases and J 4 bases, leaving 15 bases between the germline ends. Libraries were prepared by immunoSEQ multiplex PCR; TCRdb keeps only in-frame clonotypes and omits some of them. The sample includes 87,000 or so clones, 85% to 90% of them seen just once. Here the sequenced sample was CD4+ or CD8+ T cells sorted from blood, taken in a trial of the OX40 agonist ivuxolimab. The sequence came from an adult with an advanced solid tumor such as melanoma, head and neck, liver or kidney cancer. The V and J genes are TRBV2 and TRBJ1-2; D not resolved. The CDR3 DNA sequence: TGTGCCAGCAGTGAAGCCCCCGCCAGGTCGGGCTATGGCTACACCTTC. Its translation is CASSEAPARSGYGYTF.